This is a list of T cell receptor beta chains from one sample in a study of graft-versus-host responses after intestinal transplantation. Produced via immunoSEQ multiplex PCR; TCRdb's table is partial and in-frame only. The data contain 55,000 to 70,000 clones, under 95% of them singletons. Sequencing was performed on PBMCs, taken roughly 120 days after intestinal transplantation. These TCRs come from a human patient who received an intestinal transplant, so some T cells may come from the graft donor. Both conserved end residues are part of each CDR3. Each record gives: CDR3 protein, CDR3 DNA, D gene, V gene, J gene, clone size. A D gene is named only where the DNA matches it firmly. Rows give clone size only sometimes, using once, few, many, or a class for an expanded clone.

CASSPRQGSGNTIYF	TGTGCCAGCAGCCCAAGACAGGGCTCTGGAAACACCATATATTTT	TRBD1	TRBV7-2	TRBJ1-3	-
CASSLGGTLFF	TGTGCCAGCAGCTTAGGCGGGACCCTGTTTTTT	-	TRBV11-2	TRBJ1-4	-
CASARDRGLNTEAFF	TGCGCCAGCGCCCGGGACAGGGGGCTTAACACTGAAGCTTTCTTT	TRBD1	TRBV5-1	TRBJ1-1	-
CASSSQRGLTDTQYF	TGTGCCAGCAGTTCGCAGCGGGGCCTCACAGATACGCAGTATTTT	TRBD2	TRBV28	TRBJ2-3	-
CASPRREDYGYTF	TGTGCCAGCCCCCGCAGGGAAGACTATGGCTACACCTTC	-	TRBV18	TRBJ1-2	-
CASSQGEGADTQYF	TGCGCCAGCAGCCAAGGTGAGGGGGCAGATACGCAGTATTTT	-	TRBV4-1	TRBJ2-3	once
CASSPAAGGSREQYF	TGCGCCAGCAGCCCGGCGGCGGGAGGGTCACGCGAGCAGTACTTC	TRBD2	TRBV5-1	TRBJ2-7	-
CASSWGEGPQHF	TGTGCCAGCAGTTGGGGGGAGGGACCCCAGCATTTT	-	TRBV28	TRBJ1-5	-
CATTNRDVNSPLHF	TGTGCCACCACGAACAGGGATGTTAATTCACCCCTCCACTTT	-	TRBV10-3	TRBJ1-6	-
CAKGAGGPYEQYF	TGTGCCAAAGGGGCGGGAGGGCCTTACGAGCAGTACTTC	TRBD2	TRBV2	TRBJ2-7	-
CASSLGKGPRGYEQFF	TGTGCCAGCAGCTTAGGAAAGGGGCCCAGAGGGTATGAGCAGTTCTTC	-	TRBV7-9	TRBJ2-1	once
CASSYIGGGNTEAFF	TGTGCCAGCAGTTACATCGGGGGGGGCAATACTGAAGCTTTCTTT	-	TRBV6-5	TRBJ1-1	-
CASSAPQGSETQYF	TGTGCCAGCAGCGCACCTCAGGGGTCCGAGACCCAGTACTTC	-	TRBV28	TRBJ2-5	-
CASSVGQGLDYEQYF	TGTGCCAGCAGTGTCGGACAAGGCCTCGACTACGAGCAGTACTTC	-	TRBV2	TRBJ2-7	-
CSARDGYGYTF	TGCAGTGCTAGAGATGGCTATGGCTACACCTTC	-	TRBV20-1	TRBJ1-2	-